The 14 T cell receptor beta chains below were found in one sample sequenced in a study of blood T cell repertoires in COVID-19. TCRdb's table, derived via immunoSEQ multiplex PCR, lists solely in-frame clones and lacks some. The sample contains approximately 110,000 clones, roughly 80% of which appear only once. The sequenced sample was peripheral blood. The receptors derive from a man in his 70s with active or convalescent COVID-19.

The table lists this clone with a count of one. The rearrangement links TRBV19 to TRBJ1-5; 8 nucleotides agree with TRBD1. Per the germline V gene, CDR1 is LNHDA and CDR2 is SQIVND (reference sequence). The CDR3 is 15 residues long. The junction had 11 bases not matched to a gene; V was cut back by 5 bases and J by 8 bases. This chain's CDR3 is CASSARTGFSEPQHF. CDR3 sequence (DNA): TGTGCCAGTAGTGCCCGGACAGGGTTCAGTGAGCCCCAGCATTTT. The variable domain in full, completed from reference TRBV19 and TRBJ1-5, reads DGGITQSPKYLFRKEGQNVTLSCEQNLNHDAMYWYRQDPGQGLRLIYYSQIVNDFQKGDIAEGYSVSREKKESFPLTVTSAQKNPTAFYLCASSARTGFSEPQHFGDGTRLSIL.

By its share, this clone is hyperexpanded. The rearrangement uses TRBV2 and TRBJ2-7; 9 bases are shared with TRBD2. CDR3 size: 15 residues. Germline CDR1 reads SNHLY; CDR2 reads FYNNEI. J was trimmed by 3 bases and V by 0 bases; bases with no gene match: 3. CDR3: CASSEAPTSGYEQYF. The CDR3 DNA reads as TGTGCCAGCAGTGAAGCGCCGACTAGCGGCTACGAGCAGTACTTC.

V gene TRBV2 combines with J gene TRBJ2-7; unclear D gene. Per germline, CDR1 SNHLY and CDR2 FYNNEI. V dropped 5 bases and J dropped 7 bases, with 9 bases sitting between them. The CDR3 length is 11 residues. DNA of the CDR3: TGTGCCAGCAGTCCCGAGGTGGAGCAGTACTTC. This translates into CASSPEVEQYF.

J is TRBJ2-3 and V is TRBV19, with D tentatively TRBD2 (7 bases). V lost 7 bases, J lost 3 bases, and 17 bases lay in between. The CDR3 is 15 residues long. Germline CDR1 LNHDA, CDR2 SQIVND (reference sequence). The CDR3: CASMQYGGPTDTQYF. In DNA form, the CDR3 reads TGTGCCAGTATGCAGTACGGGGGGCCAACAGATACGCAGTATTTT.

The chain links TRBV10-3 to TRBJ1-1; 7 nucleotides line up with TRBD1. The germline V gene has CDR1 ENHRY and CDR2 SYGVKD. The CDR3 spans 14 residues. V was pared by 2 bases and J by 1 base, with 1 base of the junction left unmatched. In DNA form, the CDR3 reads TGTGCCATCAGTGAGGACAGGGCGAACACTGAAGCTTTCTTT. Its protein is CAISEDRANTEAFF.

The chain uses TRBV7-2 and TRBJ2-7; weak D call: TRBD2 (6 bases). The CDR3 spans 15 residues. Per germline, CDR1 SGHTA and CDR2 FQGNSA. Trimming pared 0 bases from V and 3 bases from J, leaving 12 bases between. The DNA for the CDR3 is TGTGCCAGCAGCTTAGCCGGGGACTCCTTCTACGAGCAGTACTTC. Encoded protein: CASSLAGDSFYEQYF.

This chain links TRBV5-4 with TRBJ1-6; 12 bases map to TRBD1. This CDR3 is built from 16 residues. J lost 7 bases, V lost 6 bases, and 8 bases had no gene match. The germline V gene encodes CDR1 SGHNT and CDR2 YYREEE (reference sequence). CDR3 nucleotide sequence: TGTGCCAGCAACTCCTCCGGGACAGGGGGCAATTCACCCCTCCACTTT. It translates to CASNSSGTGGNSPLHF.

This clone showed up just a few times. This chain links TRBV3-1 (or the pseudogene TRBV3-2) with TRBJ1-6; tentative D call: TRBD1 (5 bases). The CDR3 spans 13 residues. Trimming stripped 0 bases from V and 9 bases from J, with 6 bases between. Germline V gives CDR1 LGHDT, CDR2 YNNKEL (reference sequence). This CDR3 is CASSQDQGSPLHF. CDR3 sequence (DNA): TGTGCCAGCAGCCAAGATCAGGGTTCACCCCTCCACTTT.

The chain couples TRBV11-2 to TRBJ2-5, with 8 bases that match TRBD1. Germline CDR1 SGHAT, CDR2 FQNNGV. CDR3 length equals 14 residues. Trimming removed 3 bases from V and 5 bases from J; junction bases left unmatched: 5. CDR3 DNA sequence: TGTGCCAGCAGCTTCACAGGGGGACAGGAGACCCAGTACTTC. This gives the protein CASSFTGGQETQYF.

This chain connects TRBV7-2 to TRBJ2-3, with 7 bases fitting TRBD1. Germline V lookup: CDR1 SGHTA, CDR2 FQGNSA. The CDR3 sequence is 15 residues long. With 3 bases clipped from V and 0 bases from J, the junction kept 3 bases outside the gene matches. CDR3 nucleotides: TGTGCCAGCAGCTTTTTCAGGGGGAGCACAGATACGCAGTATTTT. It specifies CASSFFRGSTDTQYF.

This clone was counted once. V usage is TRBV5-4 and J usage is TRBJ1-2; weak D call: TRBD1 (5 bases). This CDR3 region has 16 residues. V lost 1 base to trimming and J lost 0 bases, with 13 bases between them. Germline V CDR1 and CDR2: SGHNT, YYREEE (reference sequence). The CDR3: CASSLPSSRANYGYTF. The CDR3 bases are TGTGCCAGCAGCTTGCCTTCGAGCAGGGCTAACTATGGCTACACCTTC.

V usage is TRBV6-5 and J usage is TRBJ2-7; 9 bases map to TRBD2. J was trimmed by 3 bases and V by 2 bases; bases with no gene match: 8. The germline gives CDR1 MNHEY, CDR2 SVGAGI. CDR3 length: 16 residues. Here the CDR3 reads CASSYNPSGEFYEQYF. As DNA, the CDR3 is TGTGCCAGCAGTTACAATCCTAGCGGGGAATTCTACGAGCAGTACTTC.

This rearrangement joins TRBV6-5 to TRBJ2-7, with 8 positions matching TRBD1. This CDR3 spans 15 amino acids. Germline V gives CDR1 MNHEY, CDR2 SVGAGI. Trimming at V came to 6 bases and at J to 3 bases, leaving 10 bases not matched to a gene. CDR3 amino acids: CASRFAGGLLYEQYF. As DNA, the CDR3 is TGTGCCAGCAGGTTCGCAGGGGGCCTACTCTACGAGCAGTACTTC.

This clone turned up a few times. The V gene is TRBV10-2, the J gene TRBJ2-4; possible D gene TRBD1, 6 bases. V was cut by 8 bases and J by 16 bases, with 21 bases left in between. Germline loops: CDR1 WSHSY, CDR2 SAAADI. The CDR3 covers 12 residues. The CDR3 loop is CASGMFDRLTYF. The CDR3 DNA is TGCGCCAGCGGGATGTTCGACAGGCTCACATACTTC.